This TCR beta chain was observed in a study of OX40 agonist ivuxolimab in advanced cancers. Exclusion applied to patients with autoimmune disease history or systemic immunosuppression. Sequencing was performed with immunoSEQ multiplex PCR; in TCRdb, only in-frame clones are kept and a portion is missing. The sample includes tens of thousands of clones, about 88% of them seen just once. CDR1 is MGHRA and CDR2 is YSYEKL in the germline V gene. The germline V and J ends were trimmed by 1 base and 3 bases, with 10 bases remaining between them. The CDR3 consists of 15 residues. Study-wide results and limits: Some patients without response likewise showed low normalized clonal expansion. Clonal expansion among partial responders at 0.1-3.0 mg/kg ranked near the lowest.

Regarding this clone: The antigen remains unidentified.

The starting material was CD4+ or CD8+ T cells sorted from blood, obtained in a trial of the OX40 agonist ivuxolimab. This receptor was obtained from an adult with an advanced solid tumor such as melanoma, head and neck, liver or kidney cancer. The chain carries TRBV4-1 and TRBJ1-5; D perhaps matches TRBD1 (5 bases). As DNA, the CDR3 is TGCGCCAGCAGCCAAGTGGAGACAGCCAATCAGCCCCAGCATTTT. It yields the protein CASSQVETANQPQHF.